This T cell receptor beta chain is drawn from a study of graft-versus-host responses after intestinal transplantation. Study context: Transplant recipients had multivisceral, liver-intestinal, or isolated intestinal grafts. Study-level points and caveats: The recipient marrow held GvH clones, and some of them showed up first in ileum or blood.

Produced via immunoSEQ multiplex PCR; TCRdb's table is partial and in-frame only. The sample lists roughly 80,000 clones; around nine tenths were seen once. This clone occurred once. Its antigen is not known. The germline CDR1 and CDR2 sequences are SGHTA and FQGTGA. The ends were cut back, 5 bases at V and 4 bases at J, with 17 bases in the middle. The CDR3 has 15 residues. This material consisted of unstimulated CD8+ T cells sorted from spleen or lymph node cells, taken before transplant. This sequence joins TRBV7-3 and TRBJ1-1; D gene uncertain. This sequence originates from a human donor who was the organ donor for an intestinal transplant. In DNA, the CDR3 is TGTGCCAGCAGCGCAACCTCGGGGATGGGCACTGAAGCTTTCTTT. This encodes CASSATSGMGTEAFF.